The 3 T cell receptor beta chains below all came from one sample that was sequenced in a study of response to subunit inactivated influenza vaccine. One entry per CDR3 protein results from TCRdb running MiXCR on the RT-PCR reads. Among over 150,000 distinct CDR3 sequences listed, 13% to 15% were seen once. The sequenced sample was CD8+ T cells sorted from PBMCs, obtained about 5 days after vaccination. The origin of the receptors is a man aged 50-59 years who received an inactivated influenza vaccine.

CDR3 DNA: TGTGCCAGCAGACTAGACGGGACAGGAAGCTCTGGGGCCAACGTCCTGACTTTC. Amino acid sequence: CASRLDGTGSSGANVLTF. The chain links TRBV7-6 to TRBJ2-6; TRBD1 matches at 8 bases. CDR1 SGHVS and CDR2 FNYEAQ come from the germline V gene. There are 18 residues in the CDR3. V was clipped by 6 bases and J by 0 bases; unmatched bases: 10.

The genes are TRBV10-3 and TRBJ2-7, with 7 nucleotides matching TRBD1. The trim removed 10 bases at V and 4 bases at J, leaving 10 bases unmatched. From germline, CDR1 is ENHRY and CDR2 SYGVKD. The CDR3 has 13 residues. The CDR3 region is CATSGTDRYEQYF. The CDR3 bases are TGTGCCACCTCCGGGACAGATCGGTACGAGCAGTACTTC.

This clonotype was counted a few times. The CDR3 DNA sequence: TGTGCCAGCAGCCTCGCCAGGGGGCGTGAGGCCAAAAACATTCAGTACTTC. Protein: CASSLARGREAKNIQYF. The chain has TRBV7-9 and TRBJ2-4, with 8 bases identical to TRBD1. This CDR3 spans 17 amino acids. V lost 5 bases and J lost 1; bases outside the gene matches: 10. In germline, CDR1 is SEHNR, CDR2 FQNEAQ (reference sequence).